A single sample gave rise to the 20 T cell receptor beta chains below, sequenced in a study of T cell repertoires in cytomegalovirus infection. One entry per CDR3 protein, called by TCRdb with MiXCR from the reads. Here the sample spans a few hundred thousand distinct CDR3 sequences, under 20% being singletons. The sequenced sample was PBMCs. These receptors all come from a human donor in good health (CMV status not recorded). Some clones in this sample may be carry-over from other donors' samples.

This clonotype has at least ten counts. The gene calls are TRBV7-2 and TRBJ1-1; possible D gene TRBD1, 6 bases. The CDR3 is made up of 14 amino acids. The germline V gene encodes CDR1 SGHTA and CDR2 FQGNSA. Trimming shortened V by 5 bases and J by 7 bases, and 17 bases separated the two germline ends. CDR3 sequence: CASSPDRGAGEAFF. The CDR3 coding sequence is TGTGCCAGCAGCCCCGACCGGGGGGCGGGTGAAGCTTTCTTT.

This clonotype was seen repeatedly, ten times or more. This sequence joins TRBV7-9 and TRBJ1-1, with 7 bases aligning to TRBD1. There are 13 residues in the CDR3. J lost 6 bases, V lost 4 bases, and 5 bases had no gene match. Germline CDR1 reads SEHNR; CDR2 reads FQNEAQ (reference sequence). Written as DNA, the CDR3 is TGTGCCAGCAGCTACAGGGGTAACCCTGAAGCTTTCTTT. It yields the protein CASSYRGNPEAFF.

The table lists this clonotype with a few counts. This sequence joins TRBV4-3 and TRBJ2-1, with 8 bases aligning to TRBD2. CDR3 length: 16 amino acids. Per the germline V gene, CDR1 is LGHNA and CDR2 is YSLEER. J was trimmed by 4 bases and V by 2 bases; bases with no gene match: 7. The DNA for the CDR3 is TGCGCCAGCAGCCAATCCGGGACTAGATTGTACAATGAGCAGTTCTTC. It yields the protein CASSQSGTRLYNEQFF.

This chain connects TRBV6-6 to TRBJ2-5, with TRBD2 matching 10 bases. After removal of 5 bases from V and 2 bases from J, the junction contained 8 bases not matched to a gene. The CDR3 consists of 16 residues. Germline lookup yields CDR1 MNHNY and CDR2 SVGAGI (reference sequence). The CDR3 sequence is CASSRGLAVGQETQYF. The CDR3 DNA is TGTGCCAGCAGTCGTGGACTAGCGGTAGGACAAGAGACCCAGTACTTC.

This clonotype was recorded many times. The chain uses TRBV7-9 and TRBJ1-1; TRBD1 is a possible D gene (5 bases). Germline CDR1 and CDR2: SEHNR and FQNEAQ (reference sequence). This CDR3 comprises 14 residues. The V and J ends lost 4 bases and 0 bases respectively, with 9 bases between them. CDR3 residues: CASSSWGMNTEAFF. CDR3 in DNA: TGTGCCAGCAGCTCCTGGGGCATGAACACTGAAGCTTTCTTT. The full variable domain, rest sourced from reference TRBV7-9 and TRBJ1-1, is DTGVSQNPRHKITKRGQNVTFRCDPISEHNRLYWYRQTLGQGPEFLTYFQNEAQLEKSRLLSDRFSAERPKGSFSTLEIQRTEQGDSAMYLCASSSWGMNTEAFFGQGTRLTVV.

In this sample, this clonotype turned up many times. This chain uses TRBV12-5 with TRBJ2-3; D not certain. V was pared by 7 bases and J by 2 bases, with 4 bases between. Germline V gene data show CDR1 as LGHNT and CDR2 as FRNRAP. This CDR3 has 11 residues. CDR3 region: CASAPTDTQYF. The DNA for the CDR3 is TGTGCTAGTGCCCCCACAGATACGCAGTATTTT.

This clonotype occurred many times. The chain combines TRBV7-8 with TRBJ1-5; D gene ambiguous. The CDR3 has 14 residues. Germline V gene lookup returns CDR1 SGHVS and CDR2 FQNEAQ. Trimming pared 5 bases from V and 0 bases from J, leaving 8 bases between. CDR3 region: CASSLGRSNQPQHF. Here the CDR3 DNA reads TGTGCCAGCAGCCTTGGACGTAGCAATCAGCCCCAGCATTTT.

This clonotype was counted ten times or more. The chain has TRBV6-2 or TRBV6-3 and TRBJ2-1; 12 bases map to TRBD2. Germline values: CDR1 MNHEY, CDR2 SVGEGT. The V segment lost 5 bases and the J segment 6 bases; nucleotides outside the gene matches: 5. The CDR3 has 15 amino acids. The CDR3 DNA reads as TGTGCCAGCAGTACCCTAGCGGGGGGGCCCAATGAGCAGTTCTTC. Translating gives CASSTLAGGPNEQFF.

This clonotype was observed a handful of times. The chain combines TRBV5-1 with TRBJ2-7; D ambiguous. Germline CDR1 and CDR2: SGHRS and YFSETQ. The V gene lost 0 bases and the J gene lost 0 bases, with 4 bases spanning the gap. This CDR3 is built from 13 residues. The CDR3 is CASSLEYSYEQYF. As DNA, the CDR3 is TGCGCCAGCAGCTTGGAGTACTCCTACGAGCAGTACTTC.

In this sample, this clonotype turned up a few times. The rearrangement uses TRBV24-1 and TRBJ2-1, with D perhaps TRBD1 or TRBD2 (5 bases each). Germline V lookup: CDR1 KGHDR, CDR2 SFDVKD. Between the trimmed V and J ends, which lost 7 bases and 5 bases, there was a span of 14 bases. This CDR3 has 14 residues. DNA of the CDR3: TGTGCCACCAGCCCACGGGGCAGAAACAATGAGCAGTTCTTC. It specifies CATSPRGRNNEQFF.

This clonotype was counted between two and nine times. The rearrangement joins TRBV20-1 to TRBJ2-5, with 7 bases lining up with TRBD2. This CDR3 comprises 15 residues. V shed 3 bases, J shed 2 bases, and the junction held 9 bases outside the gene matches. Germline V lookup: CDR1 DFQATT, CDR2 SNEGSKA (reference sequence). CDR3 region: CSASGLAVPQETQYF. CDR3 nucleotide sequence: TGCAGTGCTAGCGGGCTAGCGGTACCTCAAGAGACCCAGTACTTC.

CDR3 sequence: CASSTGLAGSGELFF. The CDR3 DNA sequence: TGTGCCAGCAGCACTGGACTAGCGGGGTCCGGGGAGCTGTTTTTT. This sequence joins TRBV6-1 and TRBJ2-2; 12 bases align to TRBD2. V lost 6 bases to trimming and J lost 6 bases; unmatched junction nucleotides: 5. The CDR3 contains 15 residues. The germline CDR1 and CDR2 sequences are MNHNS and SASEGT.

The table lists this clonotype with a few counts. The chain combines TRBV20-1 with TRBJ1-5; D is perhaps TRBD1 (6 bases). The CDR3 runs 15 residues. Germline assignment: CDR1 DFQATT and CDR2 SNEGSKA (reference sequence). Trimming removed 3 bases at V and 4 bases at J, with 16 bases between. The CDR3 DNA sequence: TGCAGTGCTAGCTTGGGCAGGGGCCTAAATCAGCCCCAGCATTTT. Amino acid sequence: CSASLGRGLNQPQHF.

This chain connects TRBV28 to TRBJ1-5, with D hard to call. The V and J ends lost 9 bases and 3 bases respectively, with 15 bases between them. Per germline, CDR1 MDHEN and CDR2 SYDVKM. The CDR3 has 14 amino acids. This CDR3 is CASRRGTYNQPQHF. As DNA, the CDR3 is TGTGCCAGTAGACGGGGAACGTACAATCAGCCCCAGCATTTT.

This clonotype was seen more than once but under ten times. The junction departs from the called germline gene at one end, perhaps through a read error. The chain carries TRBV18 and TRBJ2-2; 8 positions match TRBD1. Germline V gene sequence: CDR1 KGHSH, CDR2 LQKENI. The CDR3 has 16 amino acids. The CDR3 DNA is TGTGCCAGCACACCAGGGGGCTTTACGAACACCGGGGAGCTGTTTTTT. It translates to CASTPGGFTNTGELFF.

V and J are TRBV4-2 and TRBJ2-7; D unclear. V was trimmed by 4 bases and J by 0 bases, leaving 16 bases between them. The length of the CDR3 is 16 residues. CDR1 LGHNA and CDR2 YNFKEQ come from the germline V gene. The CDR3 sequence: CASSRAQTIRSYEQYF. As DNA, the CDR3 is TGTGCCAGCAGCCGAGCCCAGACGATTCGCTCCTACGAGCAGTACTTC.

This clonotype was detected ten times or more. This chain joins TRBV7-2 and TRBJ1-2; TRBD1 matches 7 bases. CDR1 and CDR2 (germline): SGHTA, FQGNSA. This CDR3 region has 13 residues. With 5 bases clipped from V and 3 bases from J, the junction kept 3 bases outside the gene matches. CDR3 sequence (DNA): TGTGCCAGCAGCCTAGGGGGCCACTATGGCTACACCTTC. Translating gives CASSLGGHYGYTF.

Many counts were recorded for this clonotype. Here the CDR3 reads CASSTAELAGRYEQYF. The CDR3 region has the DNA TGTGCCAGCAGCACCGCCGAATTAGCGGGGAGGTACGAGCAGTACTTC. The gene calls are TRBV7-2 and TRBJ2-7; 8 bases fit TRBD2. The trim removed 5 bases at V and 4 bases at J, leaving 13 bases unmatched. Germline loops: CDR1 SGHTA, CDR2 FQGNSA. The CDR3 has 16 amino acids.

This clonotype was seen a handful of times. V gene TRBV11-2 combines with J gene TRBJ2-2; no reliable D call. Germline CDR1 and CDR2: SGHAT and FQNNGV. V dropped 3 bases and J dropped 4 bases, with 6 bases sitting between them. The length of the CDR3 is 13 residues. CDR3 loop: CASSFLFTGELFF. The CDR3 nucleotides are TGTGCCAGCAGCTTTCTGTTCACCGGGGAGCTGTTTTTT.

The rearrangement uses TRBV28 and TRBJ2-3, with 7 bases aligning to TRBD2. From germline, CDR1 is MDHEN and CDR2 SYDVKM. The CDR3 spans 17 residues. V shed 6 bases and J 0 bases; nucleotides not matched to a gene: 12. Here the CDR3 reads CASRDTGGTKSTDTQYF. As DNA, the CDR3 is TGTGCCAGCAGGGATACCGGGGGGACCAAGAGCACAGATACGCAGTATTTT.